One and the same sample provided the 22 T cell receptor beta chains below, sequenced in a study of cytomegalovirus exposure and HLA in healthy donors. PCR used 60 Vbeta primers and 13 Jbeta primers. Profiling relied on immunoSEQ multiplex PCR, and the TCRdb table lists in-frame clones only, not all of them. Among 150,000 to 200,000 clones, 70% to 80% were seen once, and the ten largest hold around 14%. The sample was PBMCs. The receptors here all came from a woman aged 40 to 50 in good health and CMV-seronegative.

The chain recombines TRBV11-3 with TRBJ1-2; 7 bases match TRBD1. The length of the CDR3 is 15 residues. With V trimmed by 5 bases and J by 4 bases, 10 bases remained unmatched. Germline CDR1 reads SGHNT; CDR2 reads YENEEA. DNA for the CDR3: TGTGCCAGCAGCGCCCACGGACAGGACTCCTATGGCTACACCTTC. It codes for CASSAHGQDSYGYTF.

The V call is TRBV5-1, the J call TRBJ2-7; 7 bases are a match to TRBD1. J lost 3 bases, V lost 3 bases, and 9 bases had no gene match. The CDR3 totals 15 residues. Germline CDR1 SGHRS, CDR2 YFSETQ. The CDR3 sequence: CASSWTGDHYYEQYF. Written as DNA, the CDR3 is TGCGCCAGCAGCTGGACAGGCGACCATTACTACGAGCAGTACTTC.

J is TRBJ1-1 and V is TRBV9; TRBD1 matches at 10 bases. Trimming took 3 bases from V and 2 from J; bases not matched to a gene: 10. This CDR3 is 17 amino acids long. Germline V gene data show CDR1 as SGDLS and CDR2 as YYNGEE. CDR3 nucleotide sequence: TGTGCCAGCAGCGCAGGCCGGGACAGGGGTTTTAACACTGAAGCTTTCTTT. Residues: CASSAGRDRGFNTEAFF.

The chain links TRBV6-5 to TRBJ2-1; 11 bases map to TRBD2. The CDR3 runs 16 residues. Germline-derived CDR1 and CDR2 are MNHEY and SVGAGI. V dropped 0 bases and J dropped 12; count of bases not matched to a gene: 10. CDR3: CASSYSSSGGALGQFF. The CDR3 DNA is TGTGCCAGCAGTTACTCGAGTAGCGGGGGGGCTTTGGGGCAGTTCTTC.

V usage is TRBV6-5 and J usage is TRBJ2-5; 8 nucleotides agree with TRBD2. Per germline, CDR1 MNHEY and CDR2 SVGAGI. This CDR3 contains 16 residues. Trimming took 0 bases from V and 4 from J; bases not matched to a gene: 7. In DNA, the CDR3 is TGTGCCAGCAGTTACTCGACCGGGGGGGCGGGAGAGACCCAGTACTTC. As protein: CASSYSTGGAGETQYF.

V gene TRBV5-1 combines with J gene TRBJ2-7; 10 nucleotides align to TRBD2. Germline V lookup: CDR1 SGHRS, CDR2 YFSETQ. The CDR3 consists of 16 residues. J lost 5 bases, V lost 1 base, and 9 bases had no gene match. The CDR3 DNA follows: TGCGCCAGCAGCTTGACTAGCGGGACGTCAGGAAACGAGCAGTACTTC. Translated, it gives CASSLTSGTSGNEQYF.

The gene calls are TRBV5-6 and TRBJ1-5; 8 positions agree with TRBD1. J gave up 3 bases and V 1 base, and 3 bases lay outside the gene matches. Looked up from germline, CDR1 is SGHDT and CDR2 is YYEEEE. The CDR3 contains 15 residues. The CDR3 reads CASSLRDRFNQPQHF. CDR3 nucleotide sequence: TGTGCCAGCAGCTTGCGGGACAGGTTCAATCAGCCCCAGCATTTT.

Concerning this clone itself: This same CDR3 is encoded by further DNA sequences in the sample. The V call is TRBV2, the J call TRBJ2-2; 8 nucleotides line up with TRBD1. CDR1 SNHLY and CDR2 FYNNEI come from the germline V gene. The CDR3 consists of 13 residues. The V segment lost 7 bases and the J segment 2 bases; nucleotides outside the gene matches: 0. CDR3 amino acids: CASTGGNTGELFF. The CDR3 DNA sequence: TGTGCCAGCACAGGGGGCAACACCGGGGAGCTGTTTTTT.

The chain employs TRBV9 and TRBJ2-4; 7 nucleotides match TRBD1. Germline CDR1 and CDR2: SGDLS and YYNGEE. The CDR3 consists of 13 residues. V shed 2 bases, J shed 15 bases, and the junction held 11 bases outside the gene matches. Here the CDR3 reads CASSVGQKGFLYF. CDR3 DNA sequence: TGTGCCAGCAGCGTGGGACAGAAGGGTTTTTTGTACTTC.

This clone was observed once. The V gene is TRBV6-1, the J gene TRBJ2-2, with 11 nucleotides matching TRBD1. This CDR3 comprises 15 residues. Per the germline V gene, CDR1 is MNHNS and CDR2 is SASEGT. V shed 5 bases, J shed 5 bases, and the junction held 4 bases outside the gene matches. CDR3 in amino acids: CASSTGQGDTGELFF. The CDR3 DNA reads TGTGCCAGCAGTACGGGACAGGGGGATACCGGGGAGCTGTTTTTT.

This chain joins TRBV4-2 and TRBJ2-3, with D perhaps TRBD2 (7 bases). The ends were cut back, 6 bases at V and 4 bases at J, with 11 bases in the middle. Germline values: CDR1 LGHNA, CDR2 YNFKEQ. The CDR3 consists of 13 residues. CDR3 nucleotide sequence: TGTGCCAGCAGAGAAGGGGGGGCAGATACGCAGTATTTT. Amino acids: CASREGGADTQYF.

This clone was counted between two and nine times. The gene calls are TRBV5-4 and TRBJ1-2, with D possibly being TRBD1 (5 bases). Germline lookup yields CDR1 SGHNT and CDR2 YYREEE (reference sequence). V was shortened by 0 bases and J by 1 base, with 13 bases between the two germline ends. The CDR3 loop spans 16 amino acids. The CDR3 DNA follows: TGTGCCAGCAGCTTGGGTGGGACTATCTTTAACTATGGCTACACCTTC. Translated: CASSLGGTIFNYGYTF.

This clone showed up just a few times. V is TRBV4-3 and J is TRBJ2-7; no clear D. This CDR3 has 13 amino acids. The V gene's germline CDR1 is LGHNA and CDR2 YSLEER. The CDR3 sequence is CASPAASSYEQYF. CDR3 in DNA: TGCGCATCGCCGGCGGCGTCCTCCTACGAGCAGTACTTC.

V usage is TRBV5-1 and J usage is TRBJ2-1, with D tentatively TRBD1 (5 bases). In germline, CDR1 is SGHRS, CDR2 YFSETQ. The ends were cut back, 2 bases at V and 5 bases at J, with 14 bases in the middle. The CDR3 spans 15 residues. The CDR3 sequence is CASSLHKDTDNEQFF. The CDR3 nucleotides read TGCGCCAGCAGCTTACACAAGGACACTGACAATGAGCAGTTCTTC. The variable domain in full, completed from reference TRBV5-1 and TRBJ2-1, reads KAGVTQTPRYLIKTRGQQVTLSCSPISGHRSVSWYQQTPGQGLQFLFEYFSETQRNKGNFPGRFSGRQFSNSRSEMNVSTLELGDSALYLCASSLHKDTDNEQFFGPGTRLTVL.

In this sample, this clone turned up a few times. The rearrangement links TRBV11-3 to TRBJ1-2; D possibly corresponds to TRBD1 (6 bases). The germline gives CDR1 SGHNT, CDR2 YENEEA. The germline V and J ends were trimmed by 5 bases and 3 bases, with 10 bases remaining between them. The CDR3 extends over 13 amino acids. CDR3 protein: CASSPDRHYGYTF. In nucleotides, the CDR3 is TGTGCCAGCAGCCCAGACAGGCACTATGGCTACACCTTC.

The rearrangement uses TRBV10-2 and TRBJ2-7, with D tentatively TRBD1 (6 bases). V lost 7 bases to trimming and J lost 1 base, with 11 bases between them. Germline CDR1 is WSHSY and CDR2 is SAAADI. The length of the CDR3 is 13 residues. The CDR3 DNA sequence: TGCGCCAGCACTAGAGACAGGTCCTACGAGCAGTACTTC. Its translation: CASTRDRSYEQYF.

V is TRBV27 and J is TRBJ2-7; 8 nucleotides line up with TRBD2. The germline gives CDR1 MNHEY, CDR2 SMNVEV (reference sequence). V shed 4 bases and J 3 bases; nucleotides not matched to a gene: 8. This CDR3 spans 15 amino acids. CDR3 sequence: CASSSEAGVGYEQYF. CDR3 bases: TGTGCCAGCAGTTCCGAAGCGGGAGTAGGCTACGAGCAGTACTTC.

J is TRBJ2-7 and V is TRBV4-2; 7 nucleotides agree with TRBD2. V lost 4 bases, J lost 0 bases, and 6 bases stayed unmatched. CDR1 and CDR2 from the germline V gene are LGHNA and YNFKEQ. The CDR3 has 15 amino acids. CDR3 DNA sequence: TGTGCCAGCAGCCCCAGAGCGGGGCTCTCCTACGAGCAGTACTTC. Its protein product is CASSPRAGLSYEQYF.

V is TRBV10-3 and J is TRBJ2-1, with 12 bases matching TRBD2. V dropped 6 bases and J dropped 9; count of bases not matched to a gene: 12. CDR3 length equals 16 residues. In germline, CDR1 is ENHRY, CDR2 SYGVKD. CDR3 residues: CAIRSQLTSGGGEQFF. As DNA, the CDR3 is TGTGCCATCAGGTCCCAATTGACTAGCGGGGGAGGTGAGCAGTTCTTC.

The V gene is TRBV5-1, the J gene TRBJ2-1; TRBD2 agrees at 11 bases. Germline V gene sequence: CDR1 SGHRS, CDR2 YFSETQ. V lost 1 base, J lost 6 bases, and 21 bases stayed unmatched. The CDR3 extends over 21 amino acids. The CDR3 loop is CASSLRGTSGPQKGLSNEQFF. CDR3 sequence (DNA): TGCGCCAGCAGCTTGAGGGGGACTAGCGGCCCACAAAAGGGGTTAAGCAATGAGCAGTTCTTC.

The V gene is TRBV7-8, the J gene TRBJ1-1; 7 bases map to TRBD1. The CDR3 sequence is 19 residues long. Losses at the gene ends were 3 bases for V and 2 bases for J; bases not matched to a gene: 18. Germline V gene lookup returns CDR1 SGHVS and CDR2 FQNEAQ. The CDR3 nucleotides read TGTGCCAGCAGCTTGGCGCCACTCCAAGGGGGCATAAGAAACACTGAAGCTTTCTTT. This sequence encodes CASSLAPLQGGIRNTEAFF.

This clone was counted a single time. Here the CDR3 reads CASSLGVGTYEQYF. CDR3 DNA: TGTGCCAGCAGCTTAGGGGTCGGGACCTACGAGCAGTACTTC. The chain uses TRBV11-2 and TRBJ2-7; maybe TRBD2 (5 bases). This CDR3 has 14 residues. The V and J ends lost 1 base and 2 bases respectively, with 9 bases between them. Germline V gene sequence: CDR1 SGHAT, CDR2 FQNNGV. Full variable domain (missing parts from reference TRBV11-2 and TRBJ2-7): EAGVAQSPRYKIIEKRQSVAFWCNPISGHATLYWYQQILGQGPKLLIQFQNNGVVDDSQLPKDRFSAERLKGVDSTLKIQPAKLEDSAVYLCASSLGVGTYEQYFGPGTRLTVT.